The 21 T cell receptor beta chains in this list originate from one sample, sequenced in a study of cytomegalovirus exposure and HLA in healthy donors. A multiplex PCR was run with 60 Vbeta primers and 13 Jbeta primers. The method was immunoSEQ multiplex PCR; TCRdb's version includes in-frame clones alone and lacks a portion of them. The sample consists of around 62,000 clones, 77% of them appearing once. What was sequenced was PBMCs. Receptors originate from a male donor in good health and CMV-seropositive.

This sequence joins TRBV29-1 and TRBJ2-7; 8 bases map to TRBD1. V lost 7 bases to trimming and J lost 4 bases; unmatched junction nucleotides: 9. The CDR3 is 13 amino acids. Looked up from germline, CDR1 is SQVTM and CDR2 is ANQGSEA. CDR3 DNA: TGCAGCGGGGGGTCGGGACAGGTGTACGAGCAGTACTTC. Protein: CSGGSGQVYEQYF.

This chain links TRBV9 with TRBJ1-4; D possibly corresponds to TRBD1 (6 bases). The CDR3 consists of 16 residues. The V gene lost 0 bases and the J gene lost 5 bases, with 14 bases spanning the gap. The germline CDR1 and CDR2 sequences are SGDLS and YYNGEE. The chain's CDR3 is CASSVGGTQSNEKLFF. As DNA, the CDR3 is TGTGCCAGCAGCGTAGGAGGGACACAATCCAATGAAAAACTGTTTTTT. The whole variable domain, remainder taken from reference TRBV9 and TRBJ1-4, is DSGVTQTPKHLITATGQRVTLRCSPRSGDLSVYWYQQSLDQGLQFLIQYYNGEERAKGNILERFSAQQFPDLHSELNLSSLELGDSALYFCASSVGGTQSNEKLFFGSGTQLSVL.

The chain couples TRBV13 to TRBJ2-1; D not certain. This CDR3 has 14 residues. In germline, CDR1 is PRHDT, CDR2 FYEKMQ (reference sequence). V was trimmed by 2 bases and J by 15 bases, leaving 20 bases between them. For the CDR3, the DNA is TGTGCCAGCAGCTTAAGTATTGGCCCCACGGGTGGGTTCTTC. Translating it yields CASSLSIGPTGGFF.

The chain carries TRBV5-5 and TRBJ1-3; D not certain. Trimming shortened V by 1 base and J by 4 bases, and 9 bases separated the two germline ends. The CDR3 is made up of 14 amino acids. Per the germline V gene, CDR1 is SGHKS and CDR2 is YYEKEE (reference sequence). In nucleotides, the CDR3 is TGTGCCAGCAGCTTGATCGGGAGCGGAAACACCATATATTTT. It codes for CASSLIGSGNTIYF.

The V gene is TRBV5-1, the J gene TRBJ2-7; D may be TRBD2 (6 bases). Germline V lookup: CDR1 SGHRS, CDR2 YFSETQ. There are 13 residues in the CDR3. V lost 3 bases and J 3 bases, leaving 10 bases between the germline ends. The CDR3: CASSWGVDYEQYF. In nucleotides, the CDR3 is TGCGCCAGCAGCTGGGGGGTCGACTACGAGCAGTACTTC.

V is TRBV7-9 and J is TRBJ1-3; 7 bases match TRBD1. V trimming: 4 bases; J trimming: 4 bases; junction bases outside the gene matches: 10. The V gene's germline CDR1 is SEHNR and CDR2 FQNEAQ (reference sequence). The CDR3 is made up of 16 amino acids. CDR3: CASSYVPDRQGNTIYF. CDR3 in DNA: TGTGCCAGCAGCTACGTCCCGGACAGGCAGGGAAACACCATATATTTT.

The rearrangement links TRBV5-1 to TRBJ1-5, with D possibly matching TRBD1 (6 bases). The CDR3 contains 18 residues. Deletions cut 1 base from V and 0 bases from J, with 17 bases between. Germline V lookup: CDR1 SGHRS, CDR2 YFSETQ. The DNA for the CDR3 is TGCGCCAGCAGCTTGACCCCCCCAGGGGCAGATAGCAATCAGCCCCAGCATTTT. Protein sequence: CASSLTPPGADSNQPQHF.

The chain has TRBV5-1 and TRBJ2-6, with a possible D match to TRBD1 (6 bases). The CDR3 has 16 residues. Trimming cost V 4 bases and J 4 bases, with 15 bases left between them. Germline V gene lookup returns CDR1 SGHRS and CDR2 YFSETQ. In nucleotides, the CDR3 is TGCGCCAGCAGCCGGTGGCCAGGGGCCGGGGCCAACGTCCTGACTTTC. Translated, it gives CASSRWPGAGANVLTF. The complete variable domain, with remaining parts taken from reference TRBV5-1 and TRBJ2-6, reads KAGVTQTPRYLIKTRGQQVTLSCSPISGHRSVSWYQQTPGQGLQFLFEYFSETQRNKGNFPGRFSGRQFSNSRSEMNVSTLELGDSALYLCASSRWPGAGANVLTFGAGSRLTVL.

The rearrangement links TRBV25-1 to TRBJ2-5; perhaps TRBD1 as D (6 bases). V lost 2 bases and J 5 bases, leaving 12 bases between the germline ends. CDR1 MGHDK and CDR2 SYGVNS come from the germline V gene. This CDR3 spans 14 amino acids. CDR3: CASSEKGVGETQYF. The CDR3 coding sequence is TGTGCCAGCAGTGAAAAGGGGGTCGGGGAGACCCAGTACTTC.

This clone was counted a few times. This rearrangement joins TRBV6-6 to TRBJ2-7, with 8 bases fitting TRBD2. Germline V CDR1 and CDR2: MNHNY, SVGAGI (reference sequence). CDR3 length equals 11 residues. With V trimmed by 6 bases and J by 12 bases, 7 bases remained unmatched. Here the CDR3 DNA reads TGTGCCAGCAGCTATTCGGGACTAGGGTACTTC. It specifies CASSYSGLGYF.

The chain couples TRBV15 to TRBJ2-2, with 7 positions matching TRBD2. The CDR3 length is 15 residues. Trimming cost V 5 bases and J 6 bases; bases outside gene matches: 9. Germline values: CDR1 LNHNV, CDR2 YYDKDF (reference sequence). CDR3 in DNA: TGTGCCACCAGCCCTAACTGGGGGGGACCCGGGGAGCTGTTTTTT. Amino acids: CATSPNWGGPGELFF.

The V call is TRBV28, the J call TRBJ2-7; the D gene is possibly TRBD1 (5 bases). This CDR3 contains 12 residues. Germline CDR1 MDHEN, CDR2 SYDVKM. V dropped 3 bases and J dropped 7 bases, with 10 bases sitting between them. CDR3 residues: CASSFRVSEQYF. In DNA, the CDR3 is TGTGCCAGCAGTTTCAGGGTCTCTGAGCAGTACTTC.

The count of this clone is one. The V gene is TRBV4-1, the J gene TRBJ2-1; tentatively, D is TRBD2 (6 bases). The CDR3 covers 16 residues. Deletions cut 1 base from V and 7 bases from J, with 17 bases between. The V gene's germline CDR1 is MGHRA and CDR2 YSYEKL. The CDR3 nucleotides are TGCGCCAGCAGCCAAGTGGGGGAAGGGAGGAGGAATGAGCAGTTCTTC. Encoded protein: CASSQVGEGRRNEQFF.

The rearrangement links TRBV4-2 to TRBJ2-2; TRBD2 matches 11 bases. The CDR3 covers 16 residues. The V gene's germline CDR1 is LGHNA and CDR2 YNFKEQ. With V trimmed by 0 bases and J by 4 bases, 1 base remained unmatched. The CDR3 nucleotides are TGTGCCAGCAGCCAAGAGGGGACTAGCGGCACCGGGGAGCTGTTTTTT. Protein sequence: CASSQEGTSGTGELFF.

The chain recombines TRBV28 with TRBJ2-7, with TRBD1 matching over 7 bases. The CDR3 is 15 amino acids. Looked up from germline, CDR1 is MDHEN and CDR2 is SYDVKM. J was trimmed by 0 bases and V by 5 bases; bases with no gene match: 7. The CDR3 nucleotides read TGTGCCAGCAGTCCCTCCGGGACAGCCTCCTACGAGCAGTACTTC. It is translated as CASSPSGTASYEQYF. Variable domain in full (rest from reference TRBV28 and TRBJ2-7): DVKVTQSSRYLVKRTGEKVFLECVQDMDHENMFWYRQDPGLGLRLIYFSYDVKMKEKGDIPEGYSVSREKKERFSLILESASTNQTSMYLCASSPSGTASYEQYFGPGTRLTVT.

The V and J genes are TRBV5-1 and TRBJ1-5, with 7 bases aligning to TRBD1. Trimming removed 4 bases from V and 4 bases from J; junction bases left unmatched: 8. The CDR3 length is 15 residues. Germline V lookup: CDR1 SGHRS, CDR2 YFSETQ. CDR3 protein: CASSLTGLGNQPQHF. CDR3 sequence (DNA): TGCGCCAGCAGCCTGACAGGGTTGGGGAATCAGCCCCAGCATTTT.

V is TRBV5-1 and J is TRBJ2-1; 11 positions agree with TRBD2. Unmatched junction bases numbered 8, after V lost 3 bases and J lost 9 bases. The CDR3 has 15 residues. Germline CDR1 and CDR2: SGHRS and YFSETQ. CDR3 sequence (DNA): TGCGCCAGCAGCTCTACTAGCGGGGGTATAGGTGAGCAGTTCTTC. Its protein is CASSSTSGGIGEQFF.

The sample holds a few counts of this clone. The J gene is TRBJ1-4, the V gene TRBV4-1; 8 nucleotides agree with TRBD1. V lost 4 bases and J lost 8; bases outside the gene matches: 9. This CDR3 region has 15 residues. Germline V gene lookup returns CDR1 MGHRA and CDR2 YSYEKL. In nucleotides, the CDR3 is TGCGCCAGCAGCCTCGAGCATAGGACAGGGGAAAAACTGTTTTTT. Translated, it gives CASSLEHRTGEKLFF.

The DNA of the CDR3 is TGTGCCAGCAGCTTAGGACGGGGGGACGAGCAGTACTTC. Translation gives CASSLGRGDEQYF. This sequence joins TRBV13 and TRBJ2-7; the match to TRBD2 covers 7 bases. The germline CDR1 and CDR2 sequences are PRHDT and FYEKMQ (reference sequence). CDR3 size: 13 residues. The trim removed 0 bases at V and 5 bases at J, leaving 1 base unmatched.

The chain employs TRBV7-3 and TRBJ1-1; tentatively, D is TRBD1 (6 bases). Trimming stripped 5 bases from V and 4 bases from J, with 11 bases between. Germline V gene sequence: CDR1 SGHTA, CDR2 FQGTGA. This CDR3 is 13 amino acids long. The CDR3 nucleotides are TGTGCCAGCAGCACAACAGGGATCACTGAAGCTTTCTTT. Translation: CASSTTGITEAFF.

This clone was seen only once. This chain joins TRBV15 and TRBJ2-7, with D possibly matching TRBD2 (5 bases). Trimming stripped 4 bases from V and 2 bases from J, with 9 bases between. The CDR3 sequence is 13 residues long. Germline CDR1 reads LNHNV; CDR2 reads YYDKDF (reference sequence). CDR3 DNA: TGTGCCACCAGCATCGAGGGCACCTACGAGCAGTACTTC. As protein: CATSIEGTYEQYF.